Reported below is one T cell receptor (beta chain). Antigen unknown. Unique molecular identifiers were incorporated during preparation of the TCRbeta library. TCRdb reanalysed the PCR reads using MiXCR and keeps one entry per CDR3 protein. This sample yields 110,000 or so distinct CDR3 sequences, of which about 6% are seen a single time; roughly 25% belongs to the top ten. Unmatched junction bases numbered 5, after V lost 2 bases and J lost 5 bases. Germline CDR1 is MNHEY and CDR2 is SVGAGI. The CDR3 is 16 residues long. The entry originates in a study of T-cell reconstitution after alpha-beta-depleted transplantation in children. Findings and caveats of the study: Two months or so post-transplant, alpha-beta T cells reportedly derived from several hundred expanded graft clones.

The chain couples TRBV6-5 to TRBJ2-2; 10 bases align to TRBD1. The TCR sequence derives from a male patient aged 2-9 years who had a stem cell transplant for acute lymphoblastic leukemia, so the T cells may come from the graft donor. The sample was PBMCs, mostly from graft donor cells, taken 360 days after TCRalphabeta/CD19-depleted stem cell transplant. CDR3 sequence (DNA): TGTGCCAGCAGTTACGCCGGGACAGGGGTGACCGGGGAGCTGTTTTTT. This translates into CASSYAGTGVTGELFF.